The 20 T cell receptor beta chains presented below share a single source sample, sequenced in a study of PD-L1 blockade in urothelial cancer. Time point indicated: pretreatment peripheral blood. Using immunoSEQ multiplex PCR, the repertoire was profiled, and TCRdb retains in-frame clones only, with some absent. The table includes more than 40,000 clones, roughly four fifths detected once. Source: PBMCs, taken around atezolizumab (anti-PD-L1) treatment. The source is a man aged 45-65 years with urothelial cancer.

The gene calls are TRBV5-1 and TRBJ1-4; D unresolved. Germline CDR1 is SGHRS and CDR2 is YFSETQ. The CDR3 is 14 amino acids. V shed 0 bases and J shed 4 bases, with 7 bases lying between them. The chain's CDR3 is CASSLDAGNEKLFF. CDR3 coding DNA: TGCGCCAGCAGCTTGGACGCGGGTAATGAAAAACTGTTTTTT.

This rearrangement joins TRBV30 to TRBJ1-1; TRBD1 agrees at 9 bases. V was clipped by 1 base and J by 1 base; unmatched bases: 10. The CDR3 has 17 residues. CDR1 and CDR2 (germline): GTSNPN, SVGIG (reference sequence). The CDR3 DNA sequence: TGTGCCTGGAGTGGGGGGACAGGGATAATTCGGAACACTGAAGCTTTCTTT. Encoded protein: CAWSGGTGIIRNTEAFF.

The CDR3 sequence is CASLLEGVAGKAFF. CDR3 coding DNA: TGTGCCAGCCTCCTCGAGGGGGTGGCAGGCAAAGCTTTCTTT. The chain couples TRBV6-6 to TRBJ1-1; TRBD1 is a possible D gene (6 bases). The CDR3 runs to 14 residues. V shed 8 bases and J shed 9 bases, with 22 bases lying between them. CDR1 is MNHNY, CDR2 SVGAGI, per germline (reference sequence).

V gene TRBV7-9 combines with J gene TRBJ2-7; weak D call: TRBD1 (7 bases). Germline V gene lookup returns CDR1 SEHNR and CDR2 FQNEAQ (reference sequence). V dropped 5 bases and J dropped 6 bases, with 8 bases sitting between them. CDR3 length: 11 residues. Written as DNA, the CDR3 is TGTGCCAGCAGCCAGGGGGGCGAGCAGTACTTC. Its protein product is CASSQGGEQYF.

V gene TRBV6-1 combines with J gene TRBJ2-7; TRBD1 aligns across 10 bases. The germline CDR1 and CDR2 sequences are MNHNS and SASEGT. CDR3 length: 12 amino acids. V shed 9 bases, J shed 7 bases, and the junction held 6 bases outside the gene matches. The CDR3 here is CASGQGVGEQYV. CDR3 nucleotides: TGTGCCAGTGGACAGGGGGTGGGGGAGCAGTACGTC.

This clone was detected only once. V usage is TRBV19 and J usage is TRBJ2-1; the match to TRBD1 covers 9 bases. The CDR3 covers 14 residues. V lost 1 base to trimming and J lost 8 bases; unmatched junction nucleotides: 3. Germline assignment: CDR1 LNHDA and CDR2 SQIVND (reference sequence). CDR3 nucleotide sequence: TGTGCCAGTAGTATAGGTGGGGACAGGGATGAGCAGTTCTTC. It encodes CASSIGGDRDEQFF. The variable domain in full, with the rest retrieved from reference TRBV19 and TRBJ2-1, is DGGITQSPKYLFRKEGQNVTLSCEQNLNHDAMYWYRQDPGQGLRLIYYSQIVNDFQKGDIAEGYSVSREKKESFPLTVTSAQKNPTAFYLCASSIGGDRDEQFFGPGTRLTVL.

The J gene is TRBJ1-5, the V gene TRBV27; a weak D match, TRBD1 (6 bases). The CDR3 covers 16 residues. CDR1 is MNHEY, CDR2 SMNVEV, per germline (reference sequence). Trimming cost V 1 base and J 0 bases, with 10 bases left between them. CDR3 bases: TGTGCCAGCAGTTTATTCTCAGGGGCTAGCAATCAGCCCCAGCATTTT. Amino acids: CASSLFSGASNQPQHF.

The rearrangement links TRBV9 to TRBJ2-3, with 12 bases aligning to TRBD2. V lost 0 bases, J lost 5 bases, and 4 bases stayed unmatched. Germline lookup yields CDR1 SGDLS and CDR2 YYNGEE. This CDR3 is built from 16 residues. Here the CDR3 DNA reads TGTGCCAGCAGCGTAGGACTAGCGGGGGCCCTAGATACGCAGTATTTT. Translated, it gives CASSVGLAGALDTQYF.

The chain carries TRBV10-3 and TRBJ1-1, with 7 bases matching TRBD1. CDR3 length: 13 residues. From germline, CDR1 is ENHRY and CDR2 SYGVKD. The V segment lost 5 bases and the J segment 5 bases; nucleotides outside the gene matches: 5. The CDR3 coding sequence is TGTGCCATCAGTTACAGGGGAGGAACTGAAGCTTTCTTT. Translating gives CAISYRGGTEAFF.

The V gene is TRBV2, the J gene TRBJ1-6; D may be TRBD1 (5 bases). V lost 2 bases and J 9 bases, leaving 11 bases between the germline ends. Germline V gene lookup returns CDR1 SNHLY and CDR2 FYNNEI. The CDR3 totals 14 residues. CDR3 sequence reads: CASSERGGGSPLHF. The CDR3 nucleotides read TGTGCCAGCAGTGAACGGGGGGGTGGTTCACCCCTCCACTTT.

The chain employs TRBV7-2 and TRBJ2-1, with D possibly matching TRBD1 (5 bases). V gave up 2 bases and J gave up 3 bases, with 14 bases separating them. Germline V gives CDR1 SGHTA, CDR2 FQGNSA. CDR3 length equals 16 residues. The CDR3 reads CASSLKAGQNYNEQFF. CDR3 DNA: TGTGCCAGCAGCTTAAAGGCAGGACAAAACTACAATGAGCAGTTCTTC.

The chain couples TRBV18 to TRBJ2-1, with 7 bases aligning to TRBD2. CDR1 KGHSH and CDR2 LQKENI come from the germline V gene. J gave up 4 bases and V 1 base, and 4 bases lay outside the gene matches. The CDR3 covers 15 residues. The CDR3 nucleotides are TGTGCCAGCTCACCACTAGCTAGCGGATACAATGAGCAGTTCTTC. It encodes CASSPLASGYNEQFF.

The rearrangement joins TRBV19 to TRBJ1-6; TRBD1 matches at 7 bases. With 6 bases clipped from V and 6 bases from J, the junction kept 8 bases outside the gene matches. CDR3 length equals 15 residues. Germline values: CDR1 LNHDA, CDR2 SQIVND (reference sequence). DNA of the CDR3: TGTGCCAGTAGCCCCGGGACAGCTCGTAATTCACCCCTCCACTTT. Residues: CASSPGTARNSPLHF.

The chain is built from TRBV7-9 and TRBJ2-1, with unresolved D. The germline CDR1 and CDR2 sequences are SEHNR and FQNEAQ (reference sequence). V shed 3 bases and J shed 1 base, with 13 bases lying between them. CDR3 length: 16 residues. CDR3 coding DNA: TGTGCCAGCAGCTTTGGGCTCTCTGGGTCCTACAATGAGCAGTTCTTC. It translates to CASSFGLSGSYNEQFF.

This clone occurred once. This chain joins TRBV5-1 and TRBJ2-5, with TRBD2 matching 10 bases. The CDR3 length is 16 residues. In germline, CDR1 is SGHRS, CDR2 YFSETQ. Unmatched junction bases numbered 8, after V lost 4 bases and J lost 2 bases. CDR3 sequence (DNA): TGCGCCAGCAGCGAAGGGGCTAGCGGGGGTCAAGAGACCCAGTACTTC. It yields the protein CASSEGASGGQETQYF.

The rearrangement joins TRBV7-9 to TRBJ2-3; D not resolved. V shed 4 bases and J shed 4 bases, with 12 bases lying between them. CDR1 SEHNR and CDR2 FQNEAQ come from the germline V gene (reference sequence). CDR3 size: 14 residues. The CDR3 here is CASSSRLGADTQYF. The DNA of the CDR3 is TGTGCCAGCAGCTCTAGGTTAGGAGCAGATACGCAGTATTTT.

The V call is TRBV27, the J call TRBJ1-5, with D hard to call. This CDR3 is built from 14 residues. Trimming stripped 2 bases from V and 4 bases from J, with 9 bases between. CDR1 and CDR2 from the germline V gene are MNHEY and SMNVEV (reference sequence). The CDR3 sequence: CASSLIGGNQPQHF. In DNA, the CDR3 is TGTGCCAGCAGTTTAATTGGAGGAAATCAGCCCCAGCATTTT.

This clone has a handful of counts. The chain carries TRBV19 and TRBJ2-1, with 7 bases identical to TRBD1. After removal of 6 bases from V and 8 bases from J, the junction contained 7 bases not matched to a gene. Germline V CDR1 and CDR2: LNHDA, SQIVND (reference sequence). This CDR3 has 13 amino acids. DNA for the CDR3: TGTGCCAGTAGGCGGACAGGCTCAGATGAGCAGTTCTTC. As protein: CASRRTGSDEQFF.

This clone was observed a few times. The V gene is TRBV4-1, the J gene TRBJ1-2; 8 bases line up with TRBD1. The CDR3 spans 15 residues. With V trimmed by 2 bases and J by 4 bases, 6 bases remained unmatched. Germline loops: CDR1 MGHRA, CDR2 YSYEKL. This CDR3 reads CASSQPNTGGYGYTF. Here the CDR3 DNA reads TGCGCCAGCAGCCAACCTAATACAGGGGGCTATGGCTACACCTTC.

The rearrangement joins TRBV10-3 to TRBJ2-7, with a tentative D call TRBD1 (6 bases). V was trimmed by 10 bases and J by 0 bases, leaving 13 bases between them. The CDR3 totals 13 residues. CDR1 is ENHRY and CDR2 is SYGVKD in the germline V gene. This CDR3 is CANDRSSSYEQYV. CDR3 DNA: TGTGCCAATGACAGGTCTTCCTCCTACGAGCAGTACGTC.